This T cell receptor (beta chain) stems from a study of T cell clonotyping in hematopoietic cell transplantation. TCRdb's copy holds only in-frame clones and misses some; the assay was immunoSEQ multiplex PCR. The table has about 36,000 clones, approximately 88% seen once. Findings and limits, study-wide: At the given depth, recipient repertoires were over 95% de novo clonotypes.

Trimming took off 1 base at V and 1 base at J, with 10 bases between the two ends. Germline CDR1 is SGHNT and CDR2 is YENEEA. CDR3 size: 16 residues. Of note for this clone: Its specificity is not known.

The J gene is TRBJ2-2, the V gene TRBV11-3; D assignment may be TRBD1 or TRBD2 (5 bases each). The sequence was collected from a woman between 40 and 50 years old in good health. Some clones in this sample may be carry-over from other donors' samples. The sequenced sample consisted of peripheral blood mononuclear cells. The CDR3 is CASSLVGDGNTGELFF. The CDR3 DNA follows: TGTGCCAGCAGCTTAGTCGGGGACGGGAACACCGGGGAGCTGTTTTTT.